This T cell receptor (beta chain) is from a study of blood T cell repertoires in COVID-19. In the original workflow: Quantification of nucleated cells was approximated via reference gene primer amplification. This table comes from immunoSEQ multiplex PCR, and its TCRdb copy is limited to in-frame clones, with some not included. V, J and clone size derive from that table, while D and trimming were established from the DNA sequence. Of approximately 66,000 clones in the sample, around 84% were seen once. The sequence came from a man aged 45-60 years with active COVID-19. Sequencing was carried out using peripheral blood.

The CDR3 DNA reads as TGTGCCAGCAGCCAAGACCTGGGACAGGCCTCCTACAATGAGCAGTTCTTC. Translated: CASSQDLGQASYNEQFF. The chain links TRBV3-1 (or the pseudogene TRBV3-2) to TRBJ2-1; 8 bases agree with TRBD1. Trimming cost V 0 bases and J 0 bases; bases outside gene matches: 4. The CDR3 has 17 amino acids. Germline CDR1 LGHDT, CDR2 YNNKEL (reference sequence).